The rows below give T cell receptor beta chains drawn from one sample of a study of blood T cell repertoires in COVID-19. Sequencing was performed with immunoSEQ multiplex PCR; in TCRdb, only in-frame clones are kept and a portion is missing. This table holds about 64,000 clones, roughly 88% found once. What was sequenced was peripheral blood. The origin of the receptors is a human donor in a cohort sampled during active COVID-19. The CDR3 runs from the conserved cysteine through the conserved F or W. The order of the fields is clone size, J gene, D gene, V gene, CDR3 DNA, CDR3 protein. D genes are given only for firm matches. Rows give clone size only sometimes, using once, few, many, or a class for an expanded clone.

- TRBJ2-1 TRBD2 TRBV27 TGTGCCAGCAGTTTATCCGAGCGGGAGAGGTACAATGAGCAGTTCTTC CASSLSERERYNEQFF
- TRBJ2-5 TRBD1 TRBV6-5 TGTGCCAGCAGTTACCGTGGGACAGGGCTCCAAGAGACCCAGTACTTC CASSYRGTGLQETQYF
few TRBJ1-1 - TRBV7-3 TGTGCCAGCAGCTTAGGTCCAGGGAACACTGAAGCTTTCTTT CASSLGPGNTEAFF
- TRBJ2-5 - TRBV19 TGTGCCAGTAGTATAACAGGGACCACCGGGACCCAGTACTTC CASSITGTTGTQYF
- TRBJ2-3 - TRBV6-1 TGTGCCAGCAGTGATGGTGGGGCAGGGTCAGATACGCAGTATTTT CASSDGGAGSDTQYF
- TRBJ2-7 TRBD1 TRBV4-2 TGTGCCAGCAGCCTAGACAGGGGGCTGTCCTACGAGCAGTACTTC CASSLDRGLSYEQYF
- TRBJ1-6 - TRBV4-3 TGCGCCAGCAGCCAAGAAATGGCCCGGGGGACACCCCTCCACTTT CASSQEMARGTPLHF
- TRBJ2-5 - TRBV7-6 TGTGCCAGCAGCTTAACCGACAGTCCTCCTGGGGCCCAGTACTTC CASSLTDSPPGAQYF
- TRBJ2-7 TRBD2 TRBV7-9 TGTGCCAGCAGCGCACTAGCGGGAGTGTTTACGAACGCCTACGAGCAGTACTTC CASSALAGVFTNAYEQYF
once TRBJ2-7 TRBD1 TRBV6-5 TGTGCCAGCAGTTTCGGGACAGGGCGCTACGAGCAGTACTTC CASSFGTGRYEQYF
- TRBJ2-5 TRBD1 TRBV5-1 TGCGCCACCAACCCCACAGGGGTGGGGACCCAGTACTTC CATNPTGVGTQYF
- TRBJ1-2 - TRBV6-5 TGTGCCAGCAGTTATCAAGCACAGCCTGGGGGCTACACCTTC CASSYQAQPGGYTF
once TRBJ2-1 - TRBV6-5 TGTGCCAGCAGTTACTCGCTAGCGCCTTACAATGAGCAGTTCTTC CASSYSLAPYNEQFF
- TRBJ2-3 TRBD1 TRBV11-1 TGTGCCAGCAGCCCGACAGGGGTAGCCAAAGATACGCAGTATTTT CASSPTGVAKDTQYF
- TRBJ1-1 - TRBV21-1 TGTGCCAGCAGCAAAGGGGCCAGGAACACTGAAGCTTTCTTT CASSKGARNTEAFF
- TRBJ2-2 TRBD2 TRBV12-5 TGTGCTAGTGGGCCGGGGGGAACCGGGGAGCTGTTTTTT CASGPGGTGELFF
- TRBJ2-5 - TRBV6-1 TGTGCCAGCAGTGAACTCAGGGTGGAGACCCAGTACTTC CASSELRVETQYF
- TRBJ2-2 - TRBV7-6 TGTGCCAGCAGCTTAGTTGTCCGTACCGGGGAGCTGTTTTTT CASSLVVRTGELFF
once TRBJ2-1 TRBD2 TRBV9 TGTGCCAGCAGCGTAGTTGGGACTAGTTATAATGAGCAGTTCTTC CASSVVGTSYNEQFF
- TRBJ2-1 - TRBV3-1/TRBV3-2 TGTGCCAGCAGCCAAGATAGGAGGGGCGGGCCGATTTTTACCAATGAGCAGTTCTTC CASSQDRRGGPIFTNEQFF
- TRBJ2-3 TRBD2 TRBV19 TGTGCCAGTAGTGAGCGGGAGGGACCAGATACGCAGTATTTT CASSEREGPDTQYF
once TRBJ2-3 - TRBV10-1 TGCGCCACCTCGAAGCCAGGGACAGATACGCAGTATTTT CATSKPGTDTQYF
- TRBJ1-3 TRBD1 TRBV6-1 TGTGCCAGCAGTGAAAGCCAGGGGGCGCTTAGCTCCTCTGGAAACACCATATATTTT CASSESQGALSSSGNTIYF
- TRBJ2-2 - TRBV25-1 TGTGCCAGCAGCTTGGTAGGGGTGGACACCGGGGAGCTGTTTTTT CASSLVGVDTGELFF
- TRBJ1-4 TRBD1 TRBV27 TGTGCCAGCAGTTCGGGACAGGGGCTCGGAAAACTGTTTTTT CASSSGQGLGKLFF
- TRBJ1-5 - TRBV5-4 TGTGCCAGCAGCCGTACAGGCGCCAATCAGCCCCAGCATTTT CASSRTGANQPQHF
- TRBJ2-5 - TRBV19 TGTGCCAGTAGTTCGCTAAAAGAGACCCAGTACTTC CASSSLKETQYF
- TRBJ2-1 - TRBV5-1 TGCGCCAGCAGCTATGACGGGACTGTCAAGTTCTTC CASSYDGTVKFF
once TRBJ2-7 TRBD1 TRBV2 TGTGCCAGCAGTGTTCACGGGACAGCCCGATACGAGCAGTACTTC CASSVHGTARYEQYF
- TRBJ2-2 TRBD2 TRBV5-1 TGCGCCAGCAGCTCTTTAGCGGGAGAGGTCACCGGGGAGCTGTTTTTT CASSSLAGEVTGELFF
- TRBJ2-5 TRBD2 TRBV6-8 TGTGCCAGCAGGGCGGGAGGAAGAGAGACCCAGTACTTC CASRAGGRETQYF
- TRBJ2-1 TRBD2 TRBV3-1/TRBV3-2 TGTGCCAGCAGCCCCGGGACTAGCGGGAGCTCCTACAATGAGCAGTTCTTC CASSPGTSGSSYNEQFF
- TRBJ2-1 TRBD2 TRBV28 TGTGCCAGCAGTTTAAGTAGCGGGATTTTGGTGGGCAATGAGCAGTTCTTC CASSLSSGILVGNEQFF
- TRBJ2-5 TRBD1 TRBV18 TGTGCCAGCAACAACAGGGGGCCCCAAGAGACCCAGTACTTC CASNNRGPQETQYF
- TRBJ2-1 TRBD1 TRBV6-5 TGTGCCAGCCGGGACCCGGGACAGGGAGCCAATGAGCAGTTCTTC CASRDPGQGANEQFF
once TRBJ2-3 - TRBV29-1 TGCAGCGTGCGTAGGCCGGGAACAGATACGCAGTATTTT CSVRRPGTDTQYF
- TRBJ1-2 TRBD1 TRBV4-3 TGCGCCAGCAGCCATGAAGGGACAGTGAACTATGGCTACACCTTC CASSHEGTVNYGYTF
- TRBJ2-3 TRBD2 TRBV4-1 TGCGCCAGCAGCCTTGGGACTAGCGGGACAGATACGCAGTATTTT CASSLGTSGTDTQYF
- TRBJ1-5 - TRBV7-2 TGTGCCAGCAGCTTAGCCCCTAATCAGCCCCAGCATTTT CASSLAPNQPQHF
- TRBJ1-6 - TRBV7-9 TGTGCCAGCAGCTCACAGGGTTATAATTCACCCCTCCACTTT CASSSQGYNSPLHF
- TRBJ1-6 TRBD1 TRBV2 TGTGCCAGCAGCGGACAGGGGATAAGTTCACCCCTCCACTTT CASSGQGISSPLHF
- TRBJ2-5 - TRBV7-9 TGTGCCAGCAGAGCGCTCGAGACCCAGTACTTC CASRALETQYF
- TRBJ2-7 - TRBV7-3 TGTGCCAGCAGCTCCTTGAGCGGAGGGGGAGGGGAGCAGTACTTC CASSSLSGGGGEQYF
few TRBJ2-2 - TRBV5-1 TGCGCCAGCAGCTTGGACTTGCCCGGGGAGCTGTTTTTT CASSLDLPGELFF
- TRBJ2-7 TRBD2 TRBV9 TGTGCCAGCAGCGTAGTGACTAGCGGGATCTACGAGCAGTACTTC CASSVVTSGIYEQYF
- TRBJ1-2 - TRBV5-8 TGTGCCAGCAGCTTGGGATGGGGCCCAAAAACCGGAGGCTACACCTTC CASSLGWGPKTGGYTF
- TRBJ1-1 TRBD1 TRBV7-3 TGTGCCAGCAGCCTTACCGGGACAGCCAACACTGAAGCTTTCTTT CASSLTGTANTEAFF
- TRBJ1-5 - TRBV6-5 TGTGCCAGCAGTTTGCAACAGGGTCAGCCCCAGCATTTT CASSLQQGQPQHF
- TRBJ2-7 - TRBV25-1 TGTGCCAGCAGTGCTGCCGGTAACTACGAGCAGTACTTC CASSAAGNYEQYF
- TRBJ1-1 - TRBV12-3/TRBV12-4 TGTGCCAGCAGCCAGGCCGGGAACACTGAAGCTTTCTTT CASSQAGNTEAFF
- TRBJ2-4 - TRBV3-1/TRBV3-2 TGTGCCAGCAGCCAAGAAGATCAGCGGATAACCAAAAACATTCAGTACTTC CASSQEDQRITKNIQYF
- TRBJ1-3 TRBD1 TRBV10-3 TGTGCCATCAGTCAGACAGGGTACAGTGGAAACACCATATATTTT CAISQTGYSGNTIYF
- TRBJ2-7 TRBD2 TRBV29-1 TGCAGCGTTAGACTAGCAGTGGGCTACGAGCAGTACTTC CSVRLAVGYEQYF